This T cell receptor (beta chain) appears in the sequencing data of a study of cytomegalovirus exposure and HLA in healthy donors. Study findings and constraints: Analysis performed later showed TCR beta chains linked to HLA being more clonally expanded than equally common others.

Germline V gene sequence: CDR1 SGHTA, CDR2 FQGTGA. This CDR3 has 14 residues. V lost 3 bases to trimming and J lost 5 bases, with 13 bases between them. Remarks on this clone: Its antigen is not identified.

The PCR used 60 Vbeta and 13 Jbeta primers. Produced via immunoSEQ multiplex PCR; TCRdb's table is partial and in-frame only. The table has 95,000 to 130,000 clones, 79% seen once. Sequenced sample: PBMCs. The TCR originated in a man under 40 in good health and CMV-seropositive. The rearrangement joins TRBV7-3 to TRBJ2-5, with D maybe TRBD2 (6 bases). CDR3 residues: CASSFVGGAETQYF. In DNA, the CDR3 is TGTGCCAGCAGCTTCGTGGGGGGAGCGGAGACCCAGTACTTC.